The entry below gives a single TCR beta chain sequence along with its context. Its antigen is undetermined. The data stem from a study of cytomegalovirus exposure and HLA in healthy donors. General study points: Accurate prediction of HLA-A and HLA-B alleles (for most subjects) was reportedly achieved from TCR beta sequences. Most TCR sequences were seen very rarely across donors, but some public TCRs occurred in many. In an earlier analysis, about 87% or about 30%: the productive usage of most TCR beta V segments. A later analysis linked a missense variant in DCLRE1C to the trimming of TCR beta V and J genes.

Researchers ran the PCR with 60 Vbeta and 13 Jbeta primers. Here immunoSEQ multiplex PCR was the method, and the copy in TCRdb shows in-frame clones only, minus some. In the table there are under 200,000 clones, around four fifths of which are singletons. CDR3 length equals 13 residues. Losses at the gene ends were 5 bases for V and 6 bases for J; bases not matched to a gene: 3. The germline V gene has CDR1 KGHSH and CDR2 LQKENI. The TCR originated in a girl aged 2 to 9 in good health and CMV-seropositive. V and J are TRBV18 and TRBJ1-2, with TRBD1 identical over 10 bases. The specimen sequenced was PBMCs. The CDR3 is CASSDGQGDGYTF. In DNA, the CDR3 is TGTGCCAGCTCAGATGGACAGGGGGATGGCTACACCTTC.